This T cell receptor (beta chain) stems from a study of human T cells and chemical hapten exposure. This clonotype was counted only a few times. Time point denoted: patch test 1, 2 weeks after DPC sensitization. Treatment described: therapeutic diphenylcyclopropenone sensitization with weekly scalp DPC. This CDR3 is built from 16 residues. Per the study methods: Sequenced samples showed a median of around 93,000 TCRs each, with counts running from about 20,000 to 690,000. TCRdb re-derived calls from the RACE reads in MiXCR, one entry per CDR3 protein. For this entry, the V and J calls and clone size follow TCRdb and not the study's own pipeline. The table has tens of thousands of distinct CDR3 sequences, about 31% seen once.

The material was whole blood, obtained in connection with sensitization to the hapten diphenylcyclopropenone (DPC). The chain has TRBV21-1 and TRBJ1-5. TRBV21-1 is a pseudogene locus. The clonotype originates from a man aged 35-49 years with alopecia areata. Some clones in this sample may be carry-over from other donors' samples. CDR3 protein: CASSKVRHIRNQPQHF. As DNA, the CDR3 is TGTGCCAGCAGCAAAGTTCGGCATATAAGAAATCAGCCCCAGCATTTT.